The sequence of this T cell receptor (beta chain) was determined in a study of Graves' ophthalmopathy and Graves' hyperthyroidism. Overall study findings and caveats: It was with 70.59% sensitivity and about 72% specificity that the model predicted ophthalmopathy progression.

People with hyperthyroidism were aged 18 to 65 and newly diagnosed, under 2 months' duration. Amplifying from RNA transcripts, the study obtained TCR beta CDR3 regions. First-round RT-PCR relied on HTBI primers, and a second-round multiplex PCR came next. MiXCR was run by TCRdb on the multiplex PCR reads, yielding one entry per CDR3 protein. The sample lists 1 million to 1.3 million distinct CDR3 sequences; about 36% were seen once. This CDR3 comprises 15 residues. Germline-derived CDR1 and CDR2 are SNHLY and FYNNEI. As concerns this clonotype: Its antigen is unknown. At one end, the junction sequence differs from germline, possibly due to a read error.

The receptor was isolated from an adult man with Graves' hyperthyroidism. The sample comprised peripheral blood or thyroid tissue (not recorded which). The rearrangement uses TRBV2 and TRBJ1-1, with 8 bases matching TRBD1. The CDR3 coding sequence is TGTGGCAGCAGGACCCGGACAGGGATGAACACTGAAGCTTTCTTT. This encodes CGSRTRTGMNTEAFF.